A single sample gave rise to the 22 T cell receptor beta chains below, sequenced in a study of blood T cell repertoires in COVID-19. TCRdb keeps only in-frame clones here, not all; method: immunoSEQ multiplex PCR. Among about 160,000 clones listed, 70% to 90% were seen once. Sequencing used peripheral blood. These receptors were obtained from a man aged 55-75 years who had recovered from COVID-19.

The V and J genes are TRBV19 and TRBJ2-3; D not certain. Trimming cost V 7 bases and J 6 bases, with 14 bases left between them. Germline V gene data show CDR1 as LNHDA and CDR2 as SQIVND (reference sequence). This CDR3 spans 13 amino acids. The CDR3 loop is CASNKAVGDTQYF. CDR3 in DNA: TGTGCCAGTAACAAAGCCGTCGGGGATACGCAGTATTTT.

V usage is TRBV12-3 or TRBV12-4 and J usage is TRBJ1-2; D is ambiguous. The CDR3 consists of 13 residues. With 4 bases removed from V and 3 bases from J, the gap between germline ends came to 9 bases. The CDR3 loop reads CASSSFPDYGYTF. The CDR3, as DNA: TGTGCCAGCAGTTCCTTTCCGGACTATGGCTACACCTTC.

The chain is built from TRBV23-1 and TRBJ1-3, with a possible D match to TRBD1 (5 bases). TRBV23-1 is filed as an ORF, its function uncertain. The CDR3 totals 17 residues. The V and J ends lost 0 bases and 0 bases respectively, with 12 bases between them. The CDR3: CASSQSCTGRSGNTIYF. The CDR3 nucleotides read TGCGCCAGCAGTCAATCTTGTACAGGCCGCTCTGGAAACACCATATATTTT.

This chain joins TRBV7-9 and TRBJ1-1; no clear D gene. This CDR3 is 14 amino acids long. Germline V gene sequence: CDR1 SEHNR, CDR2 FQNEAQ (reference sequence). V gave up 6 bases and J gave up 4 bases, with 15 bases separating them. The CDR3 nucleotides are TGTGCCAGCAGAGGGTTAGGTGGAGGCACTGAAGCTTTCTTT. It codes for CASRGLGGGTEAFF.

The CDR3, as DNA: TGTGCCAGCAGCCCCCCCGAGACCGGGGAGCTGTTTTTT. Its translation is CASSPPETGELFF. The rearrangement joins TRBV13 to TRBJ2-2; D is undetermined. The germline V gene has CDR1 PRHDT and CDR2 FYEKMQ (reference sequence). The CDR3 totals 13 residues. Trimming removed 5 bases from V and 5 bases from J, with 9 bases in between. The complete variable domain, with remaining parts taken from reference TRBV13 and TRBJ2-2, reads AAGVIQSPRHLIKEKRETATLKCYPIPRHDTVYWYQQGPGQDPQFLISFYEKMQSDKGSIPDRFSAQQFSDYHSELNMSSLELGDSALYFCASSPPETGELFFGEGSRLTVL.

V is TRBV7-2 and J is TRBJ2-3, with 8 bases lining up with TRBD1. Trimming took 8 bases from V and 0 from J; bases not matched to a gene: 4. Looked up from germline, CDR1 is SGHTA and CDR2 is FQGNSA. This CDR3 spans 14 amino acids. The CDR3 loop is CASGTGLSTDTQYF. DNA of the CDR3: TGTGCCAGCGGGACAGGCTTAAGCACAGATACGCAGTATTTT.

The rearrangement uses TRBV7-9 and TRBJ1-4; D uncertain. Germline lookup yields CDR1 SEHNR and CDR2 FQNEAQ (reference sequence). The V end lost 4 bases, the J end lost 3 bases, and 9 bases lay between the germline ends. There are 14 residues in the CDR3. CDR3 sequence: CASSYSAANEKLFF. DNA for the CDR3: TGTGCCAGCAGCTATTCGGCGGCTAATGAAAAACTGTTTTTT.

The V and J genes are TRBV6-5 and TRBJ1-6; tentative D call: TRBD1 (5 bases). V dropped 4 bases and J dropped 5 bases, with 12 bases sitting between them. CDR1 is MNHEY, CDR2 SVGAGI, per germline. The CDR3 has 15 residues. In DNA form, the CDR3 reads TGTGCCAGCAGTTTTCGACAGCCAGATAATTCACCCCTCCACTTT. This gives the protein CASSFRQPDNSPLHF.

V and J are TRBV5-4 and TRBJ2-5; possible D gene TRBD1, 5 bases. Germline CDR1 reads SGHNT; CDR2 reads YYREEE (reference sequence). The CDR3 consists of 14 residues. V was shortened by 3 bases and J by 1 base, with 10 bases between the two germline ends. CDR3 region: CASSSRQPQETQYF. CDR3 bases: TGTGCCAGCAGCTCGAGACAGCCCCAAGAGACCCAGTACTTC.

This chain links TRBV6-6 with TRBJ1-6; the D is unclear. V was trimmed by 6 bases and J by 6 bases, leaving 12 bases between them. The germline V gene encodes CDR1 MNHNY and CDR2 SVGAGI (reference sequence). This CDR3 region has 14 residues. The CDR3 bases are TGTGCCAGCAGCCGCGATAAGAGTAATTCACCCCTCCACTTT. It translates to CASSRDKSNSPLHF.

This chain joins TRBV13 and TRBJ1-4; no firm D call. CDR1 and CDR2 (germline): PRHDT, FYEKMQ (reference sequence). CDR3 length: 15 amino acids. V shed 0 bases and J shed 0 bases, with 5 bases lying between them. The CDR3 DNA reads as TGTGCCAGCAGCTTAGGCCCCGCAACTAATGAAAAACTGTTTTTT. Protein product: CASSLGPATNEKLFF.

The rearrangement uses TRBV19 and TRBJ2-7; 7 bases agree with TRBD1. V shed 5 bases, J shed 3 bases, and the junction held 10 bases outside the gene matches. Looked up from germline, CDR1 is LNHDA and CDR2 is SQIVND (reference sequence). There are 15 residues in the CDR3. This CDR3 is CASSARGIQNYEQYF. In nucleotides, the CDR3 is TGTGCCAGTAGTGCCAGGGGGATTCAGAACTACGAGCAGTACTTC. The variable domain in full, completed from reference TRBV19 and TRBJ2-7, reads DGGITQSPKYLFRKEGQNVTLSCEQNLNHDAMYWYRQDPGQGLRLIYYSQIVNDFQKGDIAEGYSVSREKKESFPLTVTSAQKNPTAFYLCASSARGIQNYEQYFGPGTRLTVT.

This clone was observed once. The chain couples TRBV3-1 (or the pseudogene TRBV3-2) to TRBJ2-5; 8 bases align to TRBD2. Trimming at V came to 0 bases and at J to 6 bases, leaving 12 bases not matched to a gene. Looked up from germline, CDR1 is LGHDT and CDR2 is YNNKEL (reference sequence). The CDR3 runs to 17 residues. CDR3 nucleotide sequence: TGTGCCAGCAGCCAAGATCTCTACGGGGGGGCCTTTCAGACCCAGTACTTC. Encoded protein: CASSQDLYGGAFQTQYF.

J is TRBJ2-7 and V is TRBV7-3, with 9 bases lining up with TRBD1. There are 14 residues in the CDR3. With V trimmed by 6 bases and J by 3 bases, 6 bases remained unmatched. Looked up from germline, CDR1 is SGHTA and CDR2 is FQGTGA. CDR3 DNA sequence: TGTGCCAGCAGTCTAGGACAGGGGCACTACGAGCAGTACTTC. Translating it yields CASSLGQGHYEQYF.

This clone was observed a handful of times. J is TRBJ2-3 and V is TRBV7-8; no clear D gene. This CDR3 is 14 amino acids long. Trimming pared 6 bases from V and 2 bases from J, leaving 12 bases between. CDR1 SGHVS and CDR2 FQNEAQ come from the germline V gene. For the CDR3, the DNA is TGTGCCAGCAGGTTCCAACTCTCCACAGATACGCAGTATTTT. Encoded protein: CASRFQLSTDTQYF.

The sample holds a few counts of this clone. The rearrangement uses TRBV9 and TRBJ1-3; TRBD1 agrees at 9 bases. The length of the CDR3 is 16 residues. CDR1 is SGDLS and CDR2 is YYNGEE in the germline V gene. V was pared by 4 bases and J by 3 bases, with 8 bases of the junction left unmatched. The CDR3, as DNA: TGTGCCAGCAGCACCCGGACAGGGGTCGTTGGAAACACCATATATTTT. This sequence encodes CASSTRTGVVGNTIYF.

The V and J genes are TRBV7-9 and TRBJ1-6, with no clear D. Germline V gene sequence: CDR1 SEHNR, CDR2 FQNEAQ (reference sequence). This CDR3 is 15 amino acids long. V lost 10 bases to trimming and J lost 4 bases, with 17 bases between them. The CDR3 region is CATSQANAYNSPLHF. The CDR3 DNA follows: TGTGCCACCTCGCAGGCGAATGCATATAATTCACCCCTCCACTTT.

This clone was found once. The chain combines TRBV9 with TRBJ1-5, with D hard to call. The CDR3 is made up of 15 amino acids. V was shortened by 0 bases and J by 2 bases, with 9 bases between the two germline ends. The germline V gene encodes CDR1 SGDLS and CDR2 YYNGEE. CDR3 residues: CASSVGVLGNQPQHF. In nucleotides, the CDR3 is TGTGCCAGCAGCGTAGGAGTTCTCGGCAATCAGCCCCAGCATTTT.

The chain joins TRBV6-5 to TRBJ1-5; D not resolved. Germline assignment: CDR1 MNHEY and CDR2 SVGAGI. The CDR3 runs 15 residues. Trimming took off 0 bases at V and 7 bases at J, with 13 bases between the two ends. The CDR3 nucleotides read TGTGCCAGCAGTTACTCGAGTGCAGGTCGCCAGCCCCAGCATTTT. It translates to CASSYSSAGRQPQHF.

V is TRBV5-1 and J is TRBJ1-2, with 7 nucleotides matching TRBD1. This CDR3 contains 13 residues. With 1 base clipped from V and 5 bases from J, the junction kept 2 bases outside the gene matches. Germline lookup yields CDR1 SGHRS and CDR2 YFSETQ. The DNA of the CDR3 is TGCGCCAGCAGCTTGACAGGGGAGTATGGCTACACCTTC. Translated, it gives CASSLTGEYGYTF.

The chain is built from TRBV7-2 and TRBJ2-3; 11 bases agree with TRBD2. V trimming: 6 bases; J trimming: 5 bases; junction bases outside the gene matches: 4. Germline V gene lookup returns CDR1 SGHTA and CDR2 FQGNSA. The CDR3 consists of 14 residues. The CDR3 nucleotides are TGTGCCAGCAGAGTAGCGGGGGGGCAAGATACGCAGTATTTT. Its protein is CASRVAGGQDTQYF. Full variable domain (missing parts from reference TRBV7-2 and TRBJ2-3): GAGVSQSPSNKVTEKGKDVELRCDPISGHTALYWYRQSLGQGLEFLIYFQGNSAPDKSGLPSDRFSAERTGGSVSTLTIQRTQQEDSAVYLCASRVAGGQDTQYFGPGTRLTVL.

The CDR3 DNA is TGTGCCAGCAGCCACGGGCGGGGTAGCACAGATACGCAGTATTTT. Amino acid sequence: CASSHGRGSTDTQYF. The chain recombines TRBV6-2 or TRBV6-3 with TRBJ2-3; tentative D call: TRBD2 (6 bases). Germline V CDR1 and CDR2: MNHEY, SVGEGT. Trimming pared 6 bases from V and 0 bases from J, leaving 13 bases between. The CDR3 covers 15 residues.